This T cell receptor (beta chain) derives from a study of CD8 T cells in ankylosing spondylitis. About this clonotype itself: The antigen remains undetermined.

Using quantitative 5'-RACE with molecular barcodes, the authors made TCR beta libraries. From the 5' RACE reads, TCRdb called clonotypes with MiXCR, one entry per CDR3 protein. The data contain around 340,000 distinct CDR3 sequences, about 15% of them seen just once; the ten biggest clones take up roughly 1.1%. Study-level findings and limits: Blood from ankylosing spondylitis patients appeared to carry a characteristic roughly eight-variant TCR beta motif. There were earlier reports of some motif variants in reactive arthritis synovial fluid and blood.

Germline trimming cut 1 base from V and 0 bases from J; bases unmatched to any gene: 4. The V gene's germline CDR1 is DFQATT and CDR2 SNEGSKA (reference sequence). CDR3 length equals 15 residues. Specimen: blood, either unsorted or a sorted T cell fraction (not recorded which). This receptor was identified in a male donor with ankylosing spondylitis or in good health (not recorded which). The genes are TRBV20-1 and TRBJ1-2; 8 bases agree with TRBD1. The CDR3 loop reads CSARGGQGTNYGYTF. DNA of the CDR3: TGCAGTGCTAGAGGAGGACAGGGTACTAACTATGGCTACACCTTC.